The 5 T cell receptor beta chains listed next were all sequenced from one sample in a study of cytomegalovirus exposure and HLA in healthy donors. Both 60 Vbeta primers and 13 Jbeta primers went into the PCR. Profiled with immunoSEQ multiplex PCR; TCRdb holds only in-frame clones, not every one. In the table there are 100,000 to 150,000 clones, roughly 76% of which are singletons. Sequencing input: PBMCs. All receptors come from a woman aged 55-70 years in good health and CMV-seropositive.

This chain uses TRBV30 with TRBJ2-7; maybe TRBD1 (5 bases). V was cut by 0 bases and J by 0 bases, with 9 bases left in between. From germline, CDR1 is GTSNPN and CDR2 SVGIG (reference sequence). The CDR3 contains 14 residues. For the CDR3, the DNA is TGTGCCTGGAGTGTAGACAGCAGCTCCTACGAGCAGTACTTC. It yields the protein CAWSVDSSSYEQYF.

The chain is built from TRBV11-2 and TRBJ2-7; D is possibly TRBD1 (5 bases). CDR3 size: 13 residues. V lost 1 base, J lost 6 bases, and 10 bases lay in between. Germline V gene data show CDR1 as SGHAT and CDR2 as FQNNGV. CDR3 DNA: TGTGCCAGCAGCTTAGCGACAGCTAGCGAGCAGTACTTC. This sequence encodes CASSLATASEQYF.

V usage is TRBV6-6 and J usage is TRBJ2-3, with 10 bases lining up with TRBD2. With V trimmed by 11 bases and J by 4 bases, 3 bases remained unmatched. The CDR3 has 12 amino acids. CDR1 and CDR2 (germline): MNHNY, SVGAGI (reference sequence). The CDR3 DNA sequence: TGTGCCGGGGGGACTAGCGCAGATACGCAGTATTTT. Translation: CAGGTSADTQYF.

This chain uses TRBV2 with TRBJ1-6; the match to TRBD1 covers 9 bases. CDR1 SNHLY and CDR2 FYNNEI come from the germline V gene. The V segment lost 8 bases and the J segment 7 bases; nucleotides outside the gene matches: 6. This CDR3 has 14 amino acids. The CDR3 protein is CASRDRVNNSPLHF. The CDR3 coding sequence is TGTGCCAGCCGGGACAGGGTAAACAATTCACCCCTCCACTTT.

This clone was detected once. This chain uses TRBV27 with TRBJ2-3; possibly TRBD1 for D (6 bases). Germline V gives CDR1 MNHEY, CDR2 SMNVEV (reference sequence). Trimming left V 5 bases short and J 2 bases short, with 14 bases between. The CDR3 has 15 amino acids. The CDR3 DNA reads TGTGCCAGCAGTCCGGGACAAACTTACACAGATACGCAGTATTTT. This sequence encodes CASSPGQTYTDTQYF.